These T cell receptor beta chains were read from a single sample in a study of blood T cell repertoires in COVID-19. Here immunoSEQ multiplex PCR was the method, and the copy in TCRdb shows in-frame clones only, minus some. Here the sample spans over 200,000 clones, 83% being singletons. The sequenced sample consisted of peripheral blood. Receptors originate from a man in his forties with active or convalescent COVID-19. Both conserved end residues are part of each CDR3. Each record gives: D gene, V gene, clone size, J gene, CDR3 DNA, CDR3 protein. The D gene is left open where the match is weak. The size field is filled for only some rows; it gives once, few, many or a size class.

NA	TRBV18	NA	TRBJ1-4	TGTGCCAGCTCACCGGGGAGGGATGAAAAACTGTTTTTT	CASSPGRDEKLFF
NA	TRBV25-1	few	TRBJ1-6	TGTGCCAGCAGCCCCCCGGAGTTGGATTCACCCCTCCACTTT	CASSPPELDSPLHF
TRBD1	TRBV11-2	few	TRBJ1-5	TGTGCCAGCAGCCCGGGACAGGGCGGGAGGCAGCCCCAGCATTTT	CASSPGQGGRQPQHF
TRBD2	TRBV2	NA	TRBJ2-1	TGTGCCAGCAGTGTGGGGACTAGCACTGAGCAGTTCTTC	CASSVGTSTEQFF
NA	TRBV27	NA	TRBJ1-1	TGTGCCAGCAGTTTGGTCAGGGTAGTCGGCACTGAAGCTTTCTTT	CASSLVRVVGTEAFF
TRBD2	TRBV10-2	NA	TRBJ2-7	TGCGCCAGCAGTGCTTCCCTTTTAGGGGCTAGCGGGAGTTACAACGAGCAGTACTTC	CASSASLLGASGSYNEQYF
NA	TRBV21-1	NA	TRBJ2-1	TGTGCCAGCAGCAAAAGGCTCAGGACTTGCACTCGCTACAATGAGCAGTTCTTC	CASSKRLRTCTRYNEQFF
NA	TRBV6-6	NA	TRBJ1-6	TGTGCCAGCAGTTACTCTGACAGGTTGAACTCACCCCTCCACTTT	CASSYSDRLNSPLHF
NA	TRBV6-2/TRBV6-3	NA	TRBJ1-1	TGTGCCAGCAGTTACGCCGGTTTGAACACTGAAGCTTTCTTT	CASSYAGLNTEAFF
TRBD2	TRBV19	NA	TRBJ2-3	TGTGCCAGTAGTAAGGGGATGGCTAGCGGAAGCACAGATACGCAGTATTTT	CASSKGMASGSTDTQYF